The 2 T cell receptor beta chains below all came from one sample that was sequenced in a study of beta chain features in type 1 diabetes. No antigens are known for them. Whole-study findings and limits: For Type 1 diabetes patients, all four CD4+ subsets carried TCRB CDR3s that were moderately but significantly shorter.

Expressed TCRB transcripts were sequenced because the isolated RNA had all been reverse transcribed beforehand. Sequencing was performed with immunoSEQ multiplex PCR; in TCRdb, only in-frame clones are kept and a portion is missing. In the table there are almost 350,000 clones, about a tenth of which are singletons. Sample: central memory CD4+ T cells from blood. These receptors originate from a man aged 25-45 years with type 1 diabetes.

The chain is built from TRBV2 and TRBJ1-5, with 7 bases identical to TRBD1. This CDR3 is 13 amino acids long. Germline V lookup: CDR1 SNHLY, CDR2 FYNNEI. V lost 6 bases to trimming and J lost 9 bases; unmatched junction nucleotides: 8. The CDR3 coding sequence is TGTGCCAGCAGCGGGGACAGCCAGTCGCCCCAGCATTTT. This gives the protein CASSGDSQSPQHF.

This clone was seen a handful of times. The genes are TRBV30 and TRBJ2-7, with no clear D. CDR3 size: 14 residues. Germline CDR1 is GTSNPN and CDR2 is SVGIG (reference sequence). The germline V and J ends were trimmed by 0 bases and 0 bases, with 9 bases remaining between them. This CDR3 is CAWSVRRISYEQYF. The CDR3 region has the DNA TGTGCCTGGAGTGTACGACGGATCTCCTACGAGCAGTACTTC.